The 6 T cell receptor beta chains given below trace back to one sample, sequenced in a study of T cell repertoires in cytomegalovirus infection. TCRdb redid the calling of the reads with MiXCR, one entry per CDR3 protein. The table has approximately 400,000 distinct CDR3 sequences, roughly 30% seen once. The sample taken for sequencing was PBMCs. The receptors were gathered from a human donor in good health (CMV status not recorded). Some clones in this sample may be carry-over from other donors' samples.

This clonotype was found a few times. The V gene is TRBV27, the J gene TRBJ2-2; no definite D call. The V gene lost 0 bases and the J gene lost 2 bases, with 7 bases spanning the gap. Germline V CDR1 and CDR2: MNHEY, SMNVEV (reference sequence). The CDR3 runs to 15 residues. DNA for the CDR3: TGTGCCAGCAGTTTATCAGGGCGAAACACCGGGGAGCTGTTTTTT. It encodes CASSLSGRNTGELFF.

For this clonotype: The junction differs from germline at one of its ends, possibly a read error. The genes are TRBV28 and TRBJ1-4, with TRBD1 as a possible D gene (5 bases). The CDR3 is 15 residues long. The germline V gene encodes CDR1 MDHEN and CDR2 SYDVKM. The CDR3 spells CASSFQGATNETLFF. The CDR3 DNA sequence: TGTGCCAGCAGTTTCCAGGGTGCAACTAATGAAACACTGTTTTTT.

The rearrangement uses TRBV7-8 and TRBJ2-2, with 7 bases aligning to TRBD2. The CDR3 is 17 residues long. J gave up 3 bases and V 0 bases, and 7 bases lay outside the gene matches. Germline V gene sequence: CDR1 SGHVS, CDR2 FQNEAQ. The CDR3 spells CASSLALRGGHTGELFF. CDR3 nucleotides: TGTGCCAGCAGCTTAGCGTTGCGCGGGGGACACACCGGGGAGCTGTTTTTT.

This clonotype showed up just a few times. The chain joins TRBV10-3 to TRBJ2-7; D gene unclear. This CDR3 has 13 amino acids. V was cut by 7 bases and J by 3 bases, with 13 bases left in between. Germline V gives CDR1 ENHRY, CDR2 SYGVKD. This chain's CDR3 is CAIKESAFYEQYF. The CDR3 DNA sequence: TGTGCCATCAAAGAATCAGCCTTCTACGAGCAGTACTTC.

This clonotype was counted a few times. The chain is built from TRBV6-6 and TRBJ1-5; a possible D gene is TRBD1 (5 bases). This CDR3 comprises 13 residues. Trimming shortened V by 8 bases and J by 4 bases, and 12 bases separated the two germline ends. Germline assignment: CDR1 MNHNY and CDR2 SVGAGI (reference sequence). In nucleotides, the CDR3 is TGTGCCAGCGGCGGGACGTCAAATCAGCCCCAGCATTTT. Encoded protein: CASGGTSNQPQHF.

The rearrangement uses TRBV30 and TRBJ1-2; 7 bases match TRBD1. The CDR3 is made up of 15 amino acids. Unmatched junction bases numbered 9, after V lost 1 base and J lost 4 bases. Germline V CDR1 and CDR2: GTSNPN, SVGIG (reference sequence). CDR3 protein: CAWSAGGGGPYGYTF. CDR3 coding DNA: TGTGCCTGGAGTGCCGGTGGAGGGGGCCCCTATGGCTACACCTTC.